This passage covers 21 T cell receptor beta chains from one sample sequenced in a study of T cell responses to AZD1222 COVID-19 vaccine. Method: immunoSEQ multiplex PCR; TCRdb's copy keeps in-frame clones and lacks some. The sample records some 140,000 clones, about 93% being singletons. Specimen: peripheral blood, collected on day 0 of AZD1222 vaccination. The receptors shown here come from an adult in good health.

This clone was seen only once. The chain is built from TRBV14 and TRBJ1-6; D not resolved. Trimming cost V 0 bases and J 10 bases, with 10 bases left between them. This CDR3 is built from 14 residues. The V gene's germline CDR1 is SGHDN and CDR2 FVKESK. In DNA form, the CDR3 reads TGTGCCAGCAGCCAAGAATGGGATAGCTCACCCCTCCACTTT. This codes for CASSQEWDSSPLHF.

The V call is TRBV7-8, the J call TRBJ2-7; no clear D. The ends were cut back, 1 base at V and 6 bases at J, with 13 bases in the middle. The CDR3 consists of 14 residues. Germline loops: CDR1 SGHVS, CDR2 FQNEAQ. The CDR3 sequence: CASSLESGFSEQYF. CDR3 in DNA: TGTGCCAGCAGCTTAGAATCTGGGTTCTCCGAGCAGTACTTC.

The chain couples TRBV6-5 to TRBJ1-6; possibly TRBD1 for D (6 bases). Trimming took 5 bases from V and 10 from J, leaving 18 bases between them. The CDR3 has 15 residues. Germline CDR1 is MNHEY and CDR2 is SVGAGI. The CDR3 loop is CASSRAAKRGSPLHF. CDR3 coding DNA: TGTGCCAGCAGTCGCGCGGCGAAAAGGGGGTCACCCCTCCACTTT.

The CDR3 loop reads CAVFDPGQNNYGYTF. The CDR3 nucleotides are TGTGCCGTGTTCGACCCGGGACAGAATAACTATGGCTACACCTTC. J is TRBJ1-2 and V is TRBV19; 7 positions agree with TRBD1. The J segment lost 1 base and the V segment lost 11 bases, leaving 13 bases of the junction unmatched. CDR1 is LNHDA, CDR2 SQIVND, per germline (reference sequence). The CDR3 loop spans 15 amino acids.

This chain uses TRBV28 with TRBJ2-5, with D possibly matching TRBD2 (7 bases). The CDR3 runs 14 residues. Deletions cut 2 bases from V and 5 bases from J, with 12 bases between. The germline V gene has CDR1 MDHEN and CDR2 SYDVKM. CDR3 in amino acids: CASSLTGGLETQYF. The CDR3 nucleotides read TGTGCCAGCAGTTTAACGGGGGGCTTGGAGACCCAGTACTTC.

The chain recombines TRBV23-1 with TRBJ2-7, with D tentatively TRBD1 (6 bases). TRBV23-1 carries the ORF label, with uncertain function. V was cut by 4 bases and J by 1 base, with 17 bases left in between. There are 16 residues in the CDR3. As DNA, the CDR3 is TGCGCCAGCAGTCTTGGCGTCAGGGGAATTTCCTACGAGCAGTACTTC. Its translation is CASSLGVRGISYEQYF.

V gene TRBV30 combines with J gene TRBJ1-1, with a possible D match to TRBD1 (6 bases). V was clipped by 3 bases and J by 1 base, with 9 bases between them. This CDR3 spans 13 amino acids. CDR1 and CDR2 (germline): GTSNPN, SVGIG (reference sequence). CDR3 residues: CAWRTGTNTEAFF. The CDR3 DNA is TGTGCCTGGAGAACAGGGACGAACACTGAAGCTTTCTTT.

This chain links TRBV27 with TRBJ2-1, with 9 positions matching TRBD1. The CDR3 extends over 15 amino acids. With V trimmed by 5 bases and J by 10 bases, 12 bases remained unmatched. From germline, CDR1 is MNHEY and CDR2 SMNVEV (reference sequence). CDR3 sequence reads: CASSLARTGVWEQFF. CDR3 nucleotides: TGTGCCAGCAGTCTCGCCCGGACAGGGGTATGGGAGCAGTTCTTC.

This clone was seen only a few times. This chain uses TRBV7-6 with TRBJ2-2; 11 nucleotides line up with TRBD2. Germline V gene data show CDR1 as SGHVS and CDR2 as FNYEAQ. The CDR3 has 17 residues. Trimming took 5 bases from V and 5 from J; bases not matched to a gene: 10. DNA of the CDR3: TGTGCCAGCAGCCCGAGCTCTAGCGGGGGGAGAACCGGGGAGCTGTTTTTT. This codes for CASSPSSSGGRTGELFF.

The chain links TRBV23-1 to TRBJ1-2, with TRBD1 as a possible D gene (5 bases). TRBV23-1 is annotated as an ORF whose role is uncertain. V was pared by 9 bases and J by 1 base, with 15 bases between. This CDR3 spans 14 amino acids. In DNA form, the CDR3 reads TGCGCCAGTTATATCAGGGTATTTAACTATGGCTACACCTTC. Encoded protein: CASYIRVFNYGYTF.

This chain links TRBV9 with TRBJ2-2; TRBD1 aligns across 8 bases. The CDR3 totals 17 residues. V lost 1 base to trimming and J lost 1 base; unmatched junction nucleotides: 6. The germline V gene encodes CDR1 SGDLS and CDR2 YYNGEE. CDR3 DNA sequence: TGTGCCAGCAGCGTACCCGCGGACAGGGTGAACACCGGGGAGCTGTTTTTT. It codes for CASSVPADRVNTGELFF.

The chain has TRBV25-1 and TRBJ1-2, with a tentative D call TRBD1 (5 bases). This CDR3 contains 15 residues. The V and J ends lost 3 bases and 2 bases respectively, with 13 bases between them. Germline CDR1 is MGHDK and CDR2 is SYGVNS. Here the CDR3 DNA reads TGTGCCAGCAGTGACCTCGACAGCGTCAACTATGGCTACACCTTC. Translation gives CASSDLDSVNYGYTF.

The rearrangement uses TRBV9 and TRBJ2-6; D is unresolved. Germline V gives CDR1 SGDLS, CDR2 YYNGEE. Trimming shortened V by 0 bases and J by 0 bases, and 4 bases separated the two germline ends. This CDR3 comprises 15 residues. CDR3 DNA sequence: TGTGCCAGCAGCGTAGGCGACTCTGGGGCCAACGTCCTGACTTTC. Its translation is CASSVGDSGANVLTF.

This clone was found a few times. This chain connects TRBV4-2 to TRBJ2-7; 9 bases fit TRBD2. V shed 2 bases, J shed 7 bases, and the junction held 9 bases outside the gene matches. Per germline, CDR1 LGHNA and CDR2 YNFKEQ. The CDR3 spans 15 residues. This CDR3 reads CASSQHAGGRQEQYF. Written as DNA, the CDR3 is TGTGCCAGCAGCCAACACGCGGGGGGGCGTCAGGAGCAGTACTTC.

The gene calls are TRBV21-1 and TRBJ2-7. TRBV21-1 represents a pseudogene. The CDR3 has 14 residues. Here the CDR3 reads CASSKGVSFYEQYF. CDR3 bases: TGTGCCAGCAGCAAAGGTGTCAGCTTCTACGAGCAGTACTTC.

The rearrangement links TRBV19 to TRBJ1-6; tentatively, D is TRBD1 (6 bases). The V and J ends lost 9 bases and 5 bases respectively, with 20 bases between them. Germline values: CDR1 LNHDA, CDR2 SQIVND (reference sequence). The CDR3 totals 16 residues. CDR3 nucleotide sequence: TGTGCCAGCTCTCCACCTCAGGGGATCGATAATTCACCCCTCCACTTT. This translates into CASSPPQGIDNSPLHF.

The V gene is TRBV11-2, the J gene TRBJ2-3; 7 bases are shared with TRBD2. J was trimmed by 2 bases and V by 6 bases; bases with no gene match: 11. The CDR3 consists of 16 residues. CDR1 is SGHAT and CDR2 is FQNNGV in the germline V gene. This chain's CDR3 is CASRRAGRSYTDTQYF. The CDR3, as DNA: TGTGCCAGCAGGAGAGCGGGGCGCTCATACACAGATACGCAGTATTTT.

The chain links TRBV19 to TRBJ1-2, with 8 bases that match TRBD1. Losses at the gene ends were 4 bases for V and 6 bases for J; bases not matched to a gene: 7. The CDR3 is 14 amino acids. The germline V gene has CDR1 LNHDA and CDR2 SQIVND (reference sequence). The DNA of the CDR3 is TGTGCCAGTAGTAAAACGGACAGGGCGAATGGCTACACCTTC. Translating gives CASSKTDRANGYTF. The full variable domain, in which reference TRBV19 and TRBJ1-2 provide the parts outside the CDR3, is DGGITQSPKYLFRKEGQNVTLSCEQNLNHDAMYWYRQDPGQGLRLIYYSQIVNDFQKGDIAEGYSVSREKKESFPLTVTSAQKNPTAFYLCASSKTDRANGYTFGSGTRLTVV.

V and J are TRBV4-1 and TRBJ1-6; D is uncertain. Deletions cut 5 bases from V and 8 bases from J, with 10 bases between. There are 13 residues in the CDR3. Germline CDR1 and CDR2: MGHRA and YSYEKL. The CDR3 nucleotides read TGCGCCAGCAGCTCCACCGTCGATTCACCCCTCCACTTT. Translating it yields CASSSTVDSPLHF.

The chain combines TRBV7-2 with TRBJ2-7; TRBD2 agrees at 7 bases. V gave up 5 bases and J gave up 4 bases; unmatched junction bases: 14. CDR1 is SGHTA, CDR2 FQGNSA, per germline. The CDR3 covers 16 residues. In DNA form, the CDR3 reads TGTGCCAGCAGCATCGGTTGGGGCGGGAGAAGTTACGAGCAGTACTTC. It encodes CASSIGWGGRSYEQYF.

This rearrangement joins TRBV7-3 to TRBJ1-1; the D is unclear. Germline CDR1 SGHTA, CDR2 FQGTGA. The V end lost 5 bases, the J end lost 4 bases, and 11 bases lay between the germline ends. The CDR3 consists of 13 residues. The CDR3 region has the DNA TGTGCCAGCAGCGTGGGGTTAGGCACTGAAGCTTTCTTT. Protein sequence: CASSVGLGTEAFF.